In this sample, the clone carrying this T cell receptor (beta chain) turned up once. The entry originates in a study of blood T cell repertoires in COVID-19. Study at large: COVID-19 samples, acute and convalescent, were from the United States, Italy and Spain. Sources were T cells, B-cell-depleted T cells, or PBMCs; the material itself was cDNA or gDNA.

The authors' processing: Estimation of nucleated cell counts was performed using reference gene primer amplification. Method: immunoSEQ multiplex PCR; TCRdb's copy keeps in-frame clones and lacks some. V and J calls and clone size come straight from that table; D and trimming were deduced from the DNA. The sample carries 150,000 to 200,000 clones, around 90% recorded once. The receptor comes from a man in his forties or fifties with acute or convalescent COVID-19. The sample was peripheral blood.

The CDR3 DNA is TGTGCCAGCAGCTTAGGTTCTAGCGAGTACAATGAGCAGTTCTTC. Its translation: CASSLGSSEYNEQFF. The rearrangement joins TRBV7-2 to TRBJ2-1; a weak D match, TRBD2 (6 bases). V was cut by 1 base and J by 4 bases, with 11 bases left in between. CDR3 size: 15 residues. Looked up from germline, CDR1 is SGHTA and CDR2 is FQGNSA.